This T cell receptor (beta chain) stems from a study of blood T cell repertoires in COVID-19. About the research overall: The cDNA or gDNA used as material had been derived from T cells, B-cell-depleted T cells, or PBMCs.

Original processing notes: Estimation of nucleated cell counts was performed using reference gene primer amplification. Libraries were prepared by immunoSEQ multiplex PCR; TCRdb keeps only in-frame clonotypes and omits some of them. That table furnishes V, J and clone size, whereas the DNA furnished D and trimming. The top ten clones hold 9.1% of a sample with some 270,000 clones, roughly 85% of them seen once. Adults between roughly 18 and 95 years of age took part from fewer than 30 US areas. Germline CDR1 reads LNHDA; CDR2 reads SQIVND (reference sequence). This CDR3 is 14 amino acids long. V shed 0 bases and J 6 bases; nucleotides not matched to a gene: 2.

What was sequenced was PBMCs or T cells enriched from blood (not recorded which). The receptor's source is a woman between 50 and 59 years old with acute COVID-19. The rearrangement links TRBV19 to TRBJ2-3, with TRBD2 matching over 8 bases. This CDR3 is CASSIETSVDTQYF. The CDR3 coding sequence is TGTGCCAGTAGTATAGAGACTAGCGTGGATACGCAGTATTTT.